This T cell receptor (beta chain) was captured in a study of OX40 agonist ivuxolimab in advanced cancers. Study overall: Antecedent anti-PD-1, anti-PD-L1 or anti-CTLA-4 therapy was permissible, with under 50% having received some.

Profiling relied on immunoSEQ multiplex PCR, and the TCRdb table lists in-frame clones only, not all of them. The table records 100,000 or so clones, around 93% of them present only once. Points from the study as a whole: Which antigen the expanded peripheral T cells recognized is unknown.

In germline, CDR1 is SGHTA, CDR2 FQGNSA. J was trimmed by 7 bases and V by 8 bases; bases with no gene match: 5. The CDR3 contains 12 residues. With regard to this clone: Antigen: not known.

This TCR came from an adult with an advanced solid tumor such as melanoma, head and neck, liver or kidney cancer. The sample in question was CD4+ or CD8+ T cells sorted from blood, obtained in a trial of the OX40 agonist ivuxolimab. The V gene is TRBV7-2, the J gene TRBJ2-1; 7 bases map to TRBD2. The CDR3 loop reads CASGNSGNEQFF. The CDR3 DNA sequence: TGTGCCAGCGGGAATAGCGGGAATGAGCAGTTCTTC.